Included here is one T cell receptor (beta chain) sequence, with context. The sample is drawn from a study of cytomegalovirus exposure and HLA in healthy donors. This CDR3 region has 15 residues. V lost 0 bases to trimming and J lost 3 bases, with 9 bases between them. The germline V gene encodes CDR1 SGHRS and CDR2 YFSETQ. The primer mix had 60 Vbeta and 13 Jbeta primers. The table came from immunoSEQ multiplex PCR; TCRdb's copy has only in-frame clones and leaves some out. The ten top clones account for approximately 13%, within a sample of about 52,000 clones. This TCR was recovered from a woman aged 55 to 70 in good health and CMV-seropositive. The sequencing input was PBMCs. The rearrangement uses TRBV5-1 and TRBJ1-4; maybe TRBD1 (5 bases). The CDR3 loop reads CASSLGGAANEKLFF. The CDR3 DNA reads TGCGCCAGCAGCTTGGGCGGGGCGGCTAATGAAAAACTGTTTTTT.